This T cell receptor (beta chain) was sequenced for a study of blood T cell repertoires in COVID-19. At the level of the study: From T cells, B-cell-depleted T cells, or PBMCs came the material, which was cDNA or gDNA.

Per the authors' pipeline: Nucleated cell number was recorded as an estimate derived from reference gene primer amplification. Generated by immunoSEQ multiplex PCR, the TCRdb table keeps only in-frame clones and is missing some. From that table come the V and J calls and clone size; the DNA was used to work out D and trimming. The sample records about 340,000 clones, approximately 82% being singletons. CDR1 is SGHRS, CDR2 YFSETQ, per germline. CDR3 length equals 16 residues. J gave up 7 bases and V 3 bases, and 10 bases lay outside the gene matches. The chain links TRBV5-1 to TRBJ2-3, with 11 bases identical to TRBD1. The source of this sequence is a young man with active or convalescent COVID-19. The specimen sequenced was peripheral blood. CDR3 residues: CASSWTGGDGGNTQYF. For the CDR3, the DNA is TGCGCCAGCAGCTGGACAGGGGGCGACGGGGGAAATACGCAGTATTTT.